This T cell receptor (beta chain) was recovered during a study of T cells in women clearing cervical HPV infection. For this clone: The missing CDR3 end, 3 residues past where the read stops, is filled in from the germline J gene.

Trimming pared 7 bases from V and 2 bases from J, leaving 6 bases between. Germline lookup yields CDR1 SNHLY and CDR2 FYNNEI. The CDR3 runs to 11 residues. Genomic DNA, averaging 1200 ng per sample, yielded TCR beta CDR3 via immunoSEQ. Data came from immunoSEQ multiplex PCR; TCRdb stores just in-frame clones and leaves some out. The sample features 20,000 or so clones, with about 6% in its top ten. Source material: blood buffy coat. The chain is built from TRBV2 and TRBJ2-7, with D possibly matching TRBD2 (5 bases). The receptor was derived from a woman between 18 and 75 years old with a cervical HPV16 infection that either progressed to CIN3+ or cleared (not recorded which). The part of the CDR3 DNA that was read is TGTGCCAGCACCGGGGCCTACGAG. Its translation: CASTGAYE. In full, the CDR3 reads CASTGAYEQYF.